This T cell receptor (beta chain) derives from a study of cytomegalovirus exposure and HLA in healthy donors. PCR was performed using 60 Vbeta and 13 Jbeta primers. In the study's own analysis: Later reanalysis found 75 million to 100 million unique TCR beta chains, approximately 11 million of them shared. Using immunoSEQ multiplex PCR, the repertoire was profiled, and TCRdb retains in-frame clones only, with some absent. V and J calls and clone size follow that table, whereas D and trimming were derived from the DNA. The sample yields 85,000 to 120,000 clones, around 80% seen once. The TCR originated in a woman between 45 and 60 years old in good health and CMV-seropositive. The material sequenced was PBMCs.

CDR3 residues: CARSAGRTGARLFF. In DNA, the CDR3 is TGTGCCAGAAGCGCGGGACGAACAGGGGCCCGACTGTTTTTT. The chain carries TRBV5-3 and TRBJ1-4, with TRBD1 matching 7 bases. TRBV5-3 falls under the ORF class, with uncertain function. This CDR3 is 14 amino acids long. The trim removed 4 bases at V and 13 bases at J, leaving 13 bases unmatched.